One sample yielded the 26 T cell receptor beta chains listed below, sequenced in a study of cytomegalovirus exposure and HLA in healthy donors. Researchers ran the PCR with 60 Vbeta and 13 Jbeta primers. Repertoires were generated with immunoSEQ multiplex PCR, while TCRdb's copy carries only in-frame clones and drops some. The repertoire has some 170,000 clones, approximately 85% of them found once; the top ten carry about 0.98%. The sequenced sample consisted of PBMCs. These receptors came from a girl aged 2 to 10 in good health and CMV-seropositive.

The V gene is TRBV6-6, the J gene TRBJ1-1, with D possibly TRBD1 on 6 matching bases. The CDR3 runs to 14 residues. Germline V gene data show CDR1 as MNHNY and CDR2 as SVGAGI (reference sequence). Trimming left V 0 bases short and J 4 bases short, with 9 bases between. Here the CDR3 reads CASSYSRGGTEAFF. The CDR3 DNA follows: TGTGCCAGCAGTTACTCGAGGGGGGGCACTGAAGCTTTCTTT.

This chain uses TRBV18 with TRBJ1-4; 7 bases line up with TRBD1. V gave up 1 base and J gave up 5 bases; unmatched junction bases: 4. CDR3 length: 15 amino acids. Germline V gene sequence: CDR1 KGHSH, CDR2 LQKENI. CDR3: CASSPRQGRNEKLFF. The CDR3 nucleotides are TGTGCCAGCTCACCACGACAGGGAAGAAATGAAAAACTGTTTTTT.

The rearrangement uses TRBV19 and TRBJ1-5; D is possibly TRBD1 (5 bases). Germline-derived CDR1 and CDR2 are LNHDA and SQIVND (reference sequence). Trimming took 5 bases from V and 0 from J, leaving 11 bases between them. CDR3 size: 15 residues. The DNA of the CDR3 is TGTGCCAGTAGTGTGGAGGGGAGTAGCAATCAGCCCCAGCATTTT. Residues: CASSVEGSSNQPQHF.

This clone was recorded once. The CDR3 sequence is CASNPQNNQPQHF. The CDR3 DNA is TGTGCCAGCAACCCACAGAACAATCAGCCCCAGCATTTT. V usage is TRBV19 and J usage is TRBJ1-5, with D uncertain. CDR1 is LNHDA, CDR2 SQIVND, per germline (reference sequence). This CDR3 has 13 residues. Trimming left V 9 bases short and J 3 bases short, with 12 bases between.

The chain has TRBV28 and TRBJ2-7; a possible D gene is TRBD1 (5 bases). Germline V gene data show CDR1 as MDHEN and CDR2 as SYDVKM. Between the trimmed V and J ends, which lost 6 bases and 5 bases, there was a span of 17 bases. The CDR3 has 14 amino acids. The CDR3 is CASSRNRKTDEQYF. CDR3 bases: TGTGCCAGCAGCCGAAACAGGAAAACAGACGAGCAGTACTTC.

This rearrangement joins TRBV27 to TRBJ2-7; 8 positions match TRBD2. The J segment lost 7 bases and the V segment lost 0 bases, leaving 14 bases of the junction unmatched. The CDR3 length is 17 residues. CDR1 MNHEY and CDR2 SMNVEV come from the germline V gene (reference sequence). CDR3 sequence: CASSLSSAGVLPREQYF. Here the CDR3 DNA reads TGTGCCAGCAGTTTATCGTCAGCGGGAGTTCTTCCCCGGGAGCAGTACTTC.

This chain connects TRBV28 to TRBJ1-2, with D possibly TRBD1 on 6 matching bases. V lost 3 bases, J lost 3 bases, and 14 bases lay in between. Germline V CDR1 and CDR2: MDHEN, SYDVKM. The CDR3 consists of 15 residues. DNA for the CDR3: TGTGCCAGCAGTTTTTTAACAGGGAAGGACTATGGCTACACCTTC. Translation: CASSFLTGKDYGYTF.

This chain connects TRBV6-6 to TRBJ1-5; perhaps TRBD1 as D (5 bases). CDR3 length equals 13 residues. Looked up from germline, CDR1 is MNHNY and CDR2 is SVGAGI (reference sequence). The V end was cut by 6 bases, the J end by 5 bases, with 11 bases between. The CDR3 reads CASSLGGDQPQHF. The CDR3, as DNA: TGTGCCAGCAGCCTGGGAGGGGATCAGCCCCAGCATTTT.

This chain links TRBV10-2 with TRBJ2-2; D is perhaps TRBD1 (6 bases). The CDR3 is made up of 15 amino acids. V was pared by 5 bases and J by 0 bases, with 10 bases between. The germline CDR1 and CDR2 sequences are WSHSY and SAAADI. DNA of the CDR3: TGCGCCAGCAGTCGAACAGGGACGAACACCGGGGAGCTGTTTTTT. Translating it yields CASSRTGTNTGELFF.

The chain employs TRBV2 and TRBJ2-3; TRBD2 is a possible D gene (6 bases). This CDR3 is built from 19 residues. V lost 6 bases and J 2 bases, leaving 27 bases between the germline ends. Germline V gene sequence: CDR1 SNHLY, CDR2 FYNNEI. The CDR3 DNA sequence: TGTGCCAGCAGGTTGAAAGGACTATCCTATCAGTCTACCACAGATACGCAGTATTTT. Protein: CASRLKGLSYQSTTDTQYF.

The chain couples TRBV19 to TRBJ1-1; TRBD1 aligns across 9 bases. Germline CDR1 LNHDA, CDR2 SQIVND (reference sequence). The CDR3 loop spans 15 amino acids. The V segment lost 4 bases and the J segment 3 bases; nucleotides outside the gene matches: 6. CDR3 loop: CASSRNRGRDTEAFF. The CDR3 nucleotides are TGTGCCAGTAGTAGAAACAGGGGGCGCGACACTGAAGCTTTCTTT.

The chain joins TRBV30 to TRBJ1-5; weak D call: TRBD1 (6 bases). The CDR3 is 13 residues long. Trimming shortened V by 8 bases and J by 5 bases, and 16 bases separated the two germline ends. Germline loops: CDR1 GTSNPN, CDR2 SVGIG (reference sequence). The CDR3 reads CASGTRGDQPQHF. The CDR3 DNA reads TGTGCCAGCGGGACGAGGGGGGATCAGCCCCAGCATTTT.

J is TRBJ2-4 and V is TRBV15, with 8 bases identical to TRBD2. After removal of 0 bases from V and 7 bases from J, the junction contained 2 bases not matched to a gene. The length of the CDR3 is 14 residues. CDR1 LNHNV and CDR2 YYDKDF come from the germline V gene (reference sequence). CDR3 bases: TGTGCCACCAGCAGAGATGCGGGGGGCAACATTCAGTACTTC. It encodes CATSRDAGGNIQYF. Based on the CDR3 plus reference TRBV15 and TRBJ2-4, the full variable domain is DAMVIQNPRYQVTQFGKPVTLSCSQTLNHNVMYWYQQKSSQAPKLLFHYYDKDFNNEADTPDNFQSRRPNTSFCFLDIRSPGLGDTAMYLCATSRDAGGNIQYFGAGTRLSVL.

This chain connects TRBV27 to TRBJ2-1; 8 bases align to TRBD1. V lost 5 bases to trimming and J lost 4 bases; unmatched junction nucleotides: 13. Germline loops: CDR1 MNHEY, CDR2 SMNVEV (reference sequence). The CDR3 has 17 amino acids. The CDR3 sequence: CASSLYFGTGGYNEQFF. DNA of the CDR3: TGTGCCAGCAGTCTGTACTTCGGGACAGGAGGTTACAATGAGCAGTTCTTC.

The CDR3 loop reads CASSSVMADIYNEQFF. For the CDR3, the DNA is TGCGCCAGCAGCTCAGTGATGGCTGATATATACAATGAGCAGTTCTTC. The genes are TRBV5-1 and TRBJ2-1; D remains unclear. Germline V lookup: CDR1 SGHRS, CDR2 YFSETQ. Trimming took 3 bases from V and 4 from J, leaving 17 bases between them. CDR3 length equals 16 residues.

The chain is built from TRBV4-1 and TRBJ2-7; tentatively, D is TRBD2 (6 bases). Germline-derived CDR1 and CDR2 are MGHRA and YSYEKL. The CDR3 is 14 residues long. V dropped 1 base and J dropped 7 bases, with 14 bases sitting between them. CDR3 in DNA: TGCGCCAGCAGCCAAGGACTAGGCCTACTGGAGCAGTACTTC. This encodes CASSQGLGLLEQYF.

This clone came up a few times. The chain joins TRBV4-1 to TRBJ1-5; 9 nucleotides agree with TRBD1. After removal of 0 bases from V and 3 bases from J, the junction contained 9 bases not matched to a gene. The germline V gene has CDR1 MGHRA and CDR2 YSYEKL. This CDR3 has 18 amino acids. DNA of the CDR3: TGCGCCAGCAGCCAAGAGTCGGACAGGGGAGGGGTCAATCAGCCCCAGCATTTT. This gives the protein CASSQESDRGGVNQPQHF.

This clone was found once. The chain joins TRBV7-3 to TRBJ1-2, with a tentative D call TRBD1 (5 bases). Germline V gives CDR1 SGHTA, CDR2 FQGTGA. The length of the CDR3 is 14 residues. Trimming left V 2 bases short and J 3 bases short, with 10 bases between. The CDR3 nucleotides read TGTGCCAGCAGCTTACGGGGGGGGGACTATGGCTACACCTTC. It is translated as CASSLRGGDYGYTF.

This chain connects TRBV23-1 to TRBJ2-1, with 9 bases lining up with TRBD1. TRBV23-1 is annotated as an ORF whose role is uncertain. The CDR3 spans 16 residues. Trimming removed 3 bases from V and 4 bases from J; junction bases left unmatched: 7. The CDR3, as DNA: TGCGCCAGCAGTCATTTGGGGGACAGGGCATACAATGAGCAGTTCTTC. Translated, it gives CASSHLGDRAYNEQFF.

The rearrangement joins TRBV5-1 to TRBJ2-3; 8 bases are shared with TRBD2. Unmatched junction bases numbered 8, after V lost 1 base and J lost 4 bases. Germline lookup yields CDR1 SGHRS and CDR2 YFSETQ. The CDR3 consists of 16 residues. The CDR3 sequence is CASSLQAGEGADTQYF. Written as DNA, the CDR3 is TGCGCCAGCAGCTTGCAAGCGGGAGAGGGAGCAGATACGCAGTATTTT.

The chain couples TRBV5-1 to TRBJ1-1; D gene uncertain. Looked up from germline, CDR1 is SGHRS and CDR2 is YFSETQ. V lost 1 base, J lost 1 base, and 8 bases lay in between. The CDR3 loop spans 14 amino acids. DNA of the CDR3: TGCGCCAGCAGCTTGAGTCTCAGGAACACTGAAGCTTTCTTT. Its protein is CASSLSLRNTEAFF.

This chain uses TRBV6-1 with TRBJ2-5; no clear D. Germline V gives CDR1 MNHNS, CDR2 SASEGT. The CDR3 contains 13 residues. V was clipped by 8 bases and J by 5 bases, with 15 bases between them. The CDR3 DNA is TGTGCCAGCCCCTCCCGACTTGGGGAGACCCAGTACTTC. This codes for CASPSRLGETQYF.

A remark on this clone: Other DNA sequences in this sample translate to the same CDR3. V usage is TRBV18 and J usage is TRBJ1-1; 8 positions match TRBD1. V shed 5 bases, J shed 1 base, and the junction held 3 bases outside the gene matches. CDR1 KGHSH and CDR2 LQKENI come from the germline V gene. The CDR3 has 14 residues. CDR3 DNA sequence: TGTGCCAGCTCAAGAGACAGGGGGAACACTGAAGCTTTCTTT. It specifies CASSRDRGNTEAFF.

This chain connects TRBV30 to TRBJ1-2; no definite D call. The length of the CDR3 is 12 residues. Germline CDR1 is GTSNPN and CDR2 is SVGIG (reference sequence). With 5 bases removed from V and 2 bases from J, the gap between germline ends came to 9 bases. CDR3 sequence: CAWSDKNYGYTF. For the CDR3, the DNA is TGTGCCTGGTCCGACAAAAACTATGGCTACACCTTC.

The rearrangement joins TRBV9 to TRBJ2-5; D might be TRBD2 (6 bases). The CDR3 sequence is 13 residues long. V lost 5 bases and J lost 5, with 13 bases in between. Looked up from germline, CDR1 is SGDLS and CDR2 is YYNGEE. The CDR3: CASSRGGGETQYF. CDR3 nucleotides: TGTGCCAGCAGTCGGGGTGGAGGGGAGACCCAGTACTTC. Together with reference TRBV9 and TRBJ2-5, the CDR3 gives the full variable domain: DSGVTQTPKHLITATGQRVTLRCSPRSGDLSVYWYQQSLDQGLQFLIQYYNGEERAKGNILERFSAQQFPDLHSELNLSSLELGDSALYFCASSRGGGETQYFGPGTRLLVL.

This clone showed up just once. The rearrangement joins TRBV2 to TRBJ2-7; 10 positions agree with TRBD2. The germline CDR1 and CDR2 sequences are SNHLY and FYNNEI. V was pared by 6 bases and J by 3 bases, with 5 bases of the junction left unmatched. The CDR3 runs 14 residues. This CDR3 reads CASSSSSGSYEQYF. Here the CDR3 DNA reads TGTGCCAGCAGCTCCTCTAGCGGGAGCTACGAGCAGTACTTC.